This entry lists 24 T cell receptor beta chains sequenced from one sample in a study of T cells in Graves' hyperthyroidism and ophthalmopathy. The CDR3 regions of TCR beta were amplified from RNA transcripts. HTBI primers were used for first-round RT-PCR of the TCR CDR3. TCRdb independently ran MiXCR on the multiplex PCR reads; one entry per CDR3 protein. The data contain 600,000 or so distinct CDR3 sequences, approximately 14% of them singletons. Sequenced: blood. The receptors shown here come from a woman aged 45-65 years with Graves' ophthalmopathy.

The chain recombines TRBV2 with TRBJ2-7; 7 nucleotides align to TRBD1. Trimming removed 4 bases from V and 2 bases from J; junction bases left unmatched: 5. Germline-derived CDR1 and CDR2 are SNHLY and FYNNEI. The CDR3 length is 14 residues. CDR3 coding DNA: TGTGCCAGCAGTGGACGACAGGGAACCTACGAGCAGTACTTC. This translates into CASSGRQGTYEQYF.

This rearrangement joins TRBV5-1 to TRBJ2-3; the D gene is possibly TRBD2 (5 bases). The V gene lost 3 bases and the J gene lost 0 bases, with 11 bases spanning the gap. The V gene's germline CDR1 is SGHRS and CDR2 YFSETQ. The CDR3 is made up of 15 amino acids. DNA for the CDR3: TGCGCCAGCAGCTGGGTAGCGCGGAGCACAGATACGCAGTATTTT. Protein sequence: CASSWVARSTDTQYF.

The J gene is TRBJ2-5, the V gene TRBV7-6; TRBD2 agrees at 13 bases. V gave up 5 bases and J gave up 4 bases; unmatched junction bases: 7. Germline-derived CDR1 and CDR2 are SGHVS and FNYEAQ. The CDR3 contains 16 residues. CDR3 loop: CASSQWTSGSIETQYF. In DNA form, the CDR3 reads TGTGCCAGCAGCCAATGGACTAGCGGGAGTATAGAGACCCAGTACTTC.

This clonotype was picked up a small number of times. The genes are TRBV29-1 and TRBJ2-4, with 11 bases fitting TRBD2. Germline V gene data show CDR1 as SQVTM and CDR2 as ANQGSEA. The CDR3 has 14 residues. J lost 4 bases, V lost 5 bases, and 4 bases had no gene match. CDR3 nucleotide sequence: TGCAGCGTTTCCCGGACTAGCGGGAAAAACATTCAGTACTTC. This gives the protein CSVSRTSGKNIQYF.

This chain links TRBV9 with TRBJ1-1; possibly TRBD1 for D (6 bases). Germline CDR1 and CDR2: SGDLS and YYNGEE. The CDR3 has 14 residues. V was clipped by 4 bases and J by 4 bases, with 14 bases between them. This chain's CDR3 is CASSQGGGGTEAFF. Here the CDR3 DNA reads TGTGCCAGCAGCCAAGGAGGAGGGGGCACTGAAGCTTTCTTT.

This clonotype appeared a few times. This chain connects TRBV4-1 to TRBJ2-2; 10 nucleotides align to TRBD2. The CDR3 contains 18 residues. V lost 1 base and J lost 7; bases outside the gene matches: 12. The germline V gene encodes CDR1 MGHRA and CDR2 YSYEKL. The CDR3 protein is CASSQGSSGSFNSGELFF. CDR3 DNA sequence: TGCGCCAGCAGCCAAGGGTCTAGCGGGAGCTTTAATAGCGGGGAGCTGTTTTTT.

This clonotype was seen ten or more times. This chain joins TRBV5-1 and TRBJ2-1; D is uncertain. CDR1 SGHRS and CDR2 YFSETQ come from the germline V gene. The V end was cut by 2 bases, the J end by 6 bases, with 9 bases between. The CDR3 extends over 13 amino acids. The chain's CDR3 is CASSFTVLNEQFF. The CDR3 DNA follows: TGCGCCAGCAGCTTCACGGTTCTCAATGAGCAGTTCTTC.

This clonotype was detected a few times. The CDR3 coding sequence is TGCAGTGCTAGAAGGGGACAGGCGCCATTCTCTGGAAACACCATATATTTT. This gives the protein CSARRGQAPFSGNTIYF. This chain connects TRBV20-1 to TRBJ1-3; TRBD1 agrees at 8 bases. Per germline, CDR1 DFQATT and CDR2 SNEGSKA (reference sequence). V trimming: 2 bases; J trimming: 0 bases; junction bases outside the gene matches: 9. The CDR3 totals 17 residues.

This clonotype was seen at least ten times. The rearrangement uses TRBV4-3 and TRBJ2-7; 12 positions agree with TRBD2. CDR3 length equals 15 residues. CDR1 is LGHNA and CDR2 is YSLEER in the germline V gene. V gave up 3 bases and J gave up 4 bases; unmatched junction bases: 4. The chain's CDR3 is CASSHLAGGPYEQYF. For the CDR3, the DNA is TGCGCCAGCAGCCACCTAGCGGGAGGGCCTTACGAGCAGTACTTC.

The rearrangement links TRBV19 to TRBJ2-1; D gene ambiguous. V lost 5 bases and J 8 bases, leaving 13 bases between the germline ends. Germline CDR1 LNHDA, CDR2 SQIVND (reference sequence). The CDR3 runs to 13 residues. The CDR3 protein is CASSSRTLYEQFF. CDR3 nucleotides: TGTGCCAGTAGTTCCCGAACACTGTATGAGCAGTTCTTC.

J is TRBJ1-2 and V is TRBV6-5, with 9 bases fitting TRBD1. Trimming removed 0 bases from V and 2 bases from J; junction bases left unmatched: 10. Per the germline V gene, CDR1 is MNHEY and CDR2 is SVGAGI. This CDR3 spans 18 amino acids. The CDR3 here is CASSYSRTGEVRNYGYTF. CDR3 bases: TGTGCCAGCAGTTACTCCAGGACAGGGGAAGTTCGGAACTATGGCTACACCTTC.

The chain combines TRBV7-9 with TRBJ1-1, with 7 bases matching TRBD1. The V gene end was trimmed by 5 bases and the J gene end by 2 bases; junction bases not matched to a gene: 17. The germline V gene has CDR1 SEHNR and CDR2 FQNEAQ (reference sequence). This CDR3 has 18 amino acids. The CDR3 loop reads CASSATSLIDRENTEAFF. CDR3 in DNA: TGTGCCAGCAGCGCCACCAGCCTTATAGACAGGGAAAACACTGAAGCTTTCTTT.

This clonotype was observed at least ten times. The CDR3 protein is CASSQMGQGIYEQYF. The CDR3 region has the DNA TGTGCCAGCAGTCAGATGGGACAGGGAATCTACGAGCAGTACTTC. V and J are TRBV14 and TRBJ2-7, with TRBD1 matching over 9 bases. Germline V gives CDR1 SGHDN, CDR2 FVKESK. V lost 6 bases, J lost 3 bases, and 9 bases stayed unmatched. The CDR3 totals 15 residues.

This clonotype has only a few counts. A junction boundary mismatches the germline segment, possibly from a read error. The chain uses TRBV20-1 and TRBJ1-4; D is perhaps TRBD1 (5 bases). Germline CDR1 and CDR2: DFQATT and SNEGSKA (reference sequence). The CDR3 runs 13 residues. The CDR3 is CSARGRTNEKLFF. The CDR3 coding sequence is TGCAGTGCGAGAGGACGGACAAATGAAAAACTGTTTTTT.

The chain has TRBV7-9 and TRBJ2-1; 8 bases line up with TRBD2. Germline trimming cut 4 bases from V and 15 bases from J; bases unmatched to any gene: 14. The germline CDR1 and CDR2 sequences are SEHNR and FQNEAQ (reference sequence). The CDR3 runs to 14 residues. CDR3 sequence: CASSSSGLASNLFF. The CDR3 nucleotides are TGTGCCAGCAGCTCCAGCGGACTAGCTTCGAACTTGTTCTTC.

This clonotype was counted at least ten times. This chain links TRBV12-5 with TRBJ2-1; TRBD2 might be the D (5 bases). V lost 5 bases, J lost 3 bases, and 20 bases lay in between. Germline V lookup: CDR1 LGHNT, CDR2 FRNRAP. There are 17 residues in the CDR3. The CDR3 loop reads CASGLPPPAENYNEQFF. CDR3 DNA sequence: TGTGCTAGTGGTCTACCGCCTCCAGCGGAGAACTACAATGAGCAGTTCTTC.

This clonotype was observed a few times. V and J are TRBV12-3 or TRBV12-4 and TRBJ2-1; unclear D gene. V was shortened by 5 bases and J by 15 bases, with 11 bases between the two germline ends. This CDR3 comprises 10 residues. Here the CDR3 DNA reads TGTGCCAGCAGTCCAAACCCTTTGTTCTTC. Translating it yields CASSPNPLFF.

This clonotype was counted ten times or more. The chain links TRBV6-1 to TRBJ1-3; D remains ambiguous. V lost 3 bases and J 0 bases, leaving 6 bases between the germline ends. The germline gives CDR1 MNHNS, CDR2 SASEGT. This CDR3 region has 14 residues. The CDR3 loop is CASSETPSGNTIYF. CDR3 sequence (DNA): TGTGCCAGCAGTGAGACCCCCTCTGGAAACACCATATATTTT.

This rearrangement joins TRBV20-1 to TRBJ2-7; 10 bases are a match to TRBD2. The CDR3 has 14 residues. Trimming removed 6 bases from V and 0 bases from J; junction bases left unmatched: 5. Germline CDR1 and CDR2: DFQATT and SNEGSKA (reference sequence). The CDR3 bases are TGCAGTGCATCCGGGACTAGCGACTCCTACGAGCAGTACTTC. Its translation: CSASGTSDSYEQYF.

In its sample, this clonotype was seen many times. V usage is TRBV28 and J usage is TRBJ1-1; 9 bases agree with TRBD1. CDR1 and CDR2 (germline): MDHEN, SYDVKM. The CDR3 has 16 amino acids. V lost 3 bases, J lost 1 base, and 6 bases stayed unmatched. The CDR3 DNA is TGTGCCAGCAGTTTGCCACAGGGGGCTGCGAACACTGAAGCTTTCTTT. It codes for CASSLPQGAANTEAFF. Full variable domain (outside the CDR3, taken from reference TRBV28 and TRBJ1-1): DVKVTQSSRYLVKRTGEKVFLECVQDMDHENMFWYRQDPGLGLRLIYFSYDVKMKEKGDIPEGYSVSREKKERFSLILESASTNQTSMYLCASSLPQGAANTEAFFGQGTRLTVV.

This rearrangement joins TRBV6-1 to TRBJ2-7, with 10 bases lining up with TRBD1. The germline V gene has CDR1 MNHNS and CDR2 SASEGT. The CDR3 extends over 14 amino acids. V trimming: 7 bases; J trimming: 6 bases; junction bases outside the gene matches: 9. The CDR3 DNA reads as TGTGCCAGCAACAGACAGGGGGCGCGGGGCGAGCAGTACTTC. Encoded protein: CASNRQGARGEQYF.

This clonotype was seen a handful of times. The V call is TRBV4-2, the J call TRBJ2-1; 12 nucleotides agree with TRBD1. The CDR3 has 16 amino acids. CDR1 is LGHNA and CDR2 is YNFKEQ in the germline V gene. Trimming at V came to 5 bases and at J to 4 bases, leaving 6 bases not matched to a gene. DNA for the CDR3: TGTGCCAGCAGCTCAAGGGGACAGGGGGCTTACAATGAGCAGTTCTTC. Translation: CASSSRGQGAYNEQFF.

Of note for this clonotype: With a much larger clone just one base away, this may be a read error. Here the CDR3 reads CAWSRAGYSIQPQHF. As DNA, the CDR3 is TGTGCCTGGAGTCGAGCGGGGTATAGCATTCAGCCCCAGCATTTT. The chain employs TRBV30 and TRBJ1-5; D not resolved. This CDR3 contains 15 residues. The germline CDR1 and CDR2 sequences are GTSNPN and SVGIG (reference sequence).

The rearrangement joins TRBV20-1 to TRBJ2-5, with 11 bases lining up with TRBD2. There are 15 residues in the CDR3. In germline, CDR1 is DFQATT, CDR2 SNEGSKA (reference sequence). The J segment lost 2 bases and the V segment lost 6 bases, leaving 8 bases of the junction unmatched. CDR3: CSASLAGVRQETQYF. The CDR3 DNA follows: TGCAGTGCCTCACTAGCGGGAGTCAGGCAAGAGACCCAGTACTTC.